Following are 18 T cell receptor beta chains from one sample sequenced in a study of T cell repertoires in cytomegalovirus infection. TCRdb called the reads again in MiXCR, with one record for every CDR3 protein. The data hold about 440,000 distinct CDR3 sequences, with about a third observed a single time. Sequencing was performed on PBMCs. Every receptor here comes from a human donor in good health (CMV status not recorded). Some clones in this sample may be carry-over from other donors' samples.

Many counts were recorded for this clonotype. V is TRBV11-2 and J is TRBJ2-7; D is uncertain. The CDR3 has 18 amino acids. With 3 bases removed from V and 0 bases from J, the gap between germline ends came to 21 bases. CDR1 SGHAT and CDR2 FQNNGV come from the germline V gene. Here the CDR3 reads CASSFSTRSSLSSYEQYF. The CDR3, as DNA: TGTGCCAGCAGCTTTAGTACCCGAAGCTCATTGAGCTCCTACGAGCAGTACTTC.

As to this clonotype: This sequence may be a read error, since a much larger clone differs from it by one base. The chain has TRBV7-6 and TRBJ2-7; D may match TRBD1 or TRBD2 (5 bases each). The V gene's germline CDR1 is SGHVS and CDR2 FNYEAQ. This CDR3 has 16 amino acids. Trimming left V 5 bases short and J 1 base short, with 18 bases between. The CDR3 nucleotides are TGTGCCAGCAGCGTTGGGGCAGCCCGGGGTTCCTACGAGCAGTACGTC. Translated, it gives CASSVGAARGSYEQYV.

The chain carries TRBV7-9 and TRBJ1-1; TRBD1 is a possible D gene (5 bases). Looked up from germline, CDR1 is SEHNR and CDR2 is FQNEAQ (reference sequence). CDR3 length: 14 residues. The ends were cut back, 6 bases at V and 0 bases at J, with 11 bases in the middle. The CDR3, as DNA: TGTGCCAGCAGGTCAGGGACCTTGAACACTGAAGCTTTCTTT. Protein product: CASRSGTLNTEAFF.

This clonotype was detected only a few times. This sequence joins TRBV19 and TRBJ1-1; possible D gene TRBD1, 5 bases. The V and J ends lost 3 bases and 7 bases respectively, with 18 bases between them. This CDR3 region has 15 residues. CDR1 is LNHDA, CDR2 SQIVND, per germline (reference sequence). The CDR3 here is CASSITTTGSREAFF. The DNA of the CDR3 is TGTGCCAGTAGTATCACCACTACAGGATCCCGTGAAGCTTTCTTT.

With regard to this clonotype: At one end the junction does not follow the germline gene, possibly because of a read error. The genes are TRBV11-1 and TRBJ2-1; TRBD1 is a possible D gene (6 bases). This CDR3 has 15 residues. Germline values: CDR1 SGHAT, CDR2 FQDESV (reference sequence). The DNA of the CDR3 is TGTGCCAGCAGCTTGCAGACAGGAACCTACAATGAGAAGTTCTTC. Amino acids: CASSLQTGTYNEKFF.

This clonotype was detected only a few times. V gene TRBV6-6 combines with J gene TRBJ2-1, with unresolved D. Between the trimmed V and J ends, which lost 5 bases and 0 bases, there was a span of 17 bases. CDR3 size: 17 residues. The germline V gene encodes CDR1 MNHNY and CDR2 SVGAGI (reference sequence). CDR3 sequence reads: CASSAYYGESSYNEQFF. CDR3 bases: TGTGCCAGCAGTGCCTACTATGGAGAGAGCTCCTACAATGAGCAGTTCTTC.

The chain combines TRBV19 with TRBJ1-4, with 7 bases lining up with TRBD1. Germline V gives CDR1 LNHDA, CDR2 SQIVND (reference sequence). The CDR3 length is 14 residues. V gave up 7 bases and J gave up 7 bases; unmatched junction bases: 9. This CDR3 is CASTAQGVGEKLFF. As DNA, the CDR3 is TGTGCCAGTACCGCGCAGGGGGTTGGTGAAAAACTGTTTTTT.

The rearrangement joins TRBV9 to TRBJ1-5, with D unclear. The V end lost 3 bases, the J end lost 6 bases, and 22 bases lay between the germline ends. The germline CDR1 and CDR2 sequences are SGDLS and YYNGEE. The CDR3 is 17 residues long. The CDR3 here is CASSDSRGVEGSQPQHF. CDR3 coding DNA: TGTGCCAGCAGCGACAGCCGTGGGGTCGAAGGCAGTCAGCCCCAGCATTTT.

In nucleotides, the CDR3 is TGTGCCAGCAGCATAGCCGGGACCCCCATCTACGAGCAGTACTTC. This translates into CASSIAGTPIYEQYF. The chain carries TRBV27 and TRBJ2-7; TRBD1 or TRBD2 may be the D gene (5 bases each). V was pared by 6 bases and J by 3 bases, with 18 bases between. CDR1 and CDR2 from the germline V gene are MNHEY and SMNVEV (reference sequence). The CDR3 has 15 residues.

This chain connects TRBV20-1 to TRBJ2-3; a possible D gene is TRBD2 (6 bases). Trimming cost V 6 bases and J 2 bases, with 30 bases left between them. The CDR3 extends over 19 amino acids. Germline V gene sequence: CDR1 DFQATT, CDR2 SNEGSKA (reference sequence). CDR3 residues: CSADTAISTSLPFTDTQYF. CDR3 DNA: TGCAGTGCAGACACAGCGATCAGTACTAGCCTGCCTTTCACAGATACGCAGTATTTT.

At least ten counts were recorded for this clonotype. CDR3 region: CASRVGQNEKLFF. CDR3 DNA: TGTGCCAGCAGAGTGGGACAGAATGAAAAACTGTTTTTT. This chain connects TRBV11-2 to TRBJ1-4; 7 bases agree with TRBD1. J gave up 5 bases and V 6 bases, and 3 bases lay outside the gene matches. Germline V gene data show CDR1 as SGHAT and CDR2 as FQNNGV. This CDR3 region has 13 residues.

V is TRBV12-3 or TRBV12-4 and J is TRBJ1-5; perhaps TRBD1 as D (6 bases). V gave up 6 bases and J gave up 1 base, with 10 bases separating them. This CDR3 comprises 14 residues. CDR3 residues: CASRLGTSNQPQHF. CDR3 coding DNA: TGTGCCAGCAGACTTGGGACAAGCAATCAGCCCCAGCATTTT.

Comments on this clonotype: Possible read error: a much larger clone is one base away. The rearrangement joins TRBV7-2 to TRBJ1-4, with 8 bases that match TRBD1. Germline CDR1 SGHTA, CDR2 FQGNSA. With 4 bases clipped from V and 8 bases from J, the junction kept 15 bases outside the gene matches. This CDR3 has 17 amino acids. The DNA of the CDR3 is TGTGCCAGCAGCTCACCCCGGAGGACAGGGAGCAGGGAAAAACTGTTTTTT. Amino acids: CASSSPRRTGSREKLFF.

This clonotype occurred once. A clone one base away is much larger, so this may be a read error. CDR3 sequence: CASSGGGRYNEKLFF. CDR3 sequence (DNA): TGTGCCAGCAGCGGTGGGGGGAGATATAATGAAAAACTGTTTTTT. The chain couples TRBV11-2 to TRBJ1-4; possibly TRBD1 for D (5 bases). This CDR3 has 15 residues. Per germline, CDR1 SGHAT and CDR2 FQNNGV. The V gene lost 5 bases and the J gene lost 4 bases, with 14 bases spanning the gap.

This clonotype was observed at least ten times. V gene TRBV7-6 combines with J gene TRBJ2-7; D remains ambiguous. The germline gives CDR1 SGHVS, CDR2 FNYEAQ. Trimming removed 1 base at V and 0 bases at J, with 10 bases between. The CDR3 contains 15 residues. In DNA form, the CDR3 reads TGTGCCAGCAGCTTAGAATTACAGAGCTCCTACGAGCAGTACTTC. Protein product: CASSLELQSSYEQYF.

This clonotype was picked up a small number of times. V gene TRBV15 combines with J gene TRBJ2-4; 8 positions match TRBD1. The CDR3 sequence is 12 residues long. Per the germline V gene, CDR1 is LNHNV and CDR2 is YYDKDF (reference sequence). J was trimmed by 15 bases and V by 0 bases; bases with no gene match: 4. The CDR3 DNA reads TGTGCCACCAGCAGAGATCGGACAGGGTCGTACTTC. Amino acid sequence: CATSRDRTGSYF.

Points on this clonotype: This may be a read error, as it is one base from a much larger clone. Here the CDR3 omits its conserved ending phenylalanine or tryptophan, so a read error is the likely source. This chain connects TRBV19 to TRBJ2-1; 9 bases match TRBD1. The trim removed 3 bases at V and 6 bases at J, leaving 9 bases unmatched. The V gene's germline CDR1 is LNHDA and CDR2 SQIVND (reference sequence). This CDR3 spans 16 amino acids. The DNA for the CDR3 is TGTGCCAGTAGTATGCCGGATCGGACAGGGGCCAATGAGCAGTTCCTC. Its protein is CASSMPDRTGANEQFL.

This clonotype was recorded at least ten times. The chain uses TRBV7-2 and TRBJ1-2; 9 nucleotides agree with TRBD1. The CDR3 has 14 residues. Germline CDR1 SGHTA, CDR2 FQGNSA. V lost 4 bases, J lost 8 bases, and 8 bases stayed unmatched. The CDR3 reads CASSSGGTGKGYTF. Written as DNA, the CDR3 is TGTGCCAGCAGCTCGGGCGGGACAGGGAAGGGCTACACCTTC.